One TCR beta chain is described in this entry. Antigen specificity is unknown. Prominent immunodeficiency with autoinflammation defined PRAID. Sequencing was performed with immunoSEQ multiplex PCR; in TCRdb, only in-frame clones are kept and a portion is missing. Of some 68,000 clones in the sample, approximately 91% are singletons; the top ten hold 0.5% to 0.75%. These data originate in a study of stem cell transplantation in POMP-related autoinflammatory disease. Study results and caveats: PRAID patients trended toward lower TRB diversity and higher clonality in all analyzed T-cell subsets. Fewer unique TRB V-J gene pairings were identified in patients with PRAID.

Per germline, CDR1 SGHDN and CDR2 FVKESK. This CDR3 comprises 13 residues. V dropped 3 bases and J dropped 2 bases, with 6 bases sitting between them. The source material was CD4+ T cells from PBMCs, sampled after stem cell transplantation. The TCR comes from a human patient with POMP-related autoinflammation and immune dysregulation (PRAID). Some T cells here may be from the graft donor. The V call is TRBV14, the J call TRBJ2-3; D is uncertain. Here the CDR3 DNA reads TGTGCCAGCAGCCATTGGTACACAGATACGCAGTATTTT. It specifies CASSHWYTDTQYF.